Below are 25 T cell receptor beta chains sequenced from a single sample in a study of shared clonotypes between healthy human individuals. Assay used: immunoSEQ multiplex PCR; TCRdb lists only in-frame clones, some missing. The profile shows about 670,000 clones, 72% of them singletons. The source material was memory CD4+ T cells sorted from blood. Subset here: CD45RA-negative fraction. These receptors all stem from a woman aged 25 to 39 in good health.

This chain connects TRBV5-1 to TRBJ1-2; D is perhaps TRBD1 (6 bases). CDR3 size: 15 residues. Germline lookup yields CDR1 SGHRS and CDR2 YFSETQ. V dropped 5 bases and J dropped 7 bases, with 21 bases sitting between them. The chain's CDR3 is CASRTQQGSALGYTF. DNA of the CDR3: TGCGCCAGCAGGACCCAACAGGGCTCGGCCCTTGGCTACACCTTC.

This clone occurred once. The chain couples TRBV11-2 to TRBJ1-3, with TRBD1 matching 7 bases. CDR1 is SGHAT and CDR2 is FQNNGV in the germline V gene. The CDR3 contains 15 residues. V lost 5 bases, J lost 4 bases, and 8 bases stayed unmatched. CDR3 sequence: CASSPIKGAGNTIYF. CDR3 coding DNA: TGTGCCAGCAGCCCGATCAAGGGGGCCGGAAACACCATATATTTT.

V usage is TRBV29-1 and J usage is TRBJ1-5; D not resolved. Trimming removed 3 bases from V and 4 bases from J, with 10 bases in between. CDR1 and CDR2 from the germline V gene are SQVTM and ANQGSEA. The CDR3 sequence is 13 residues long. In DNA, the CDR3 is TGCAGCGTTGAGTTCGCTATTAATCAGCCCCAGCATTTT. It translates to CSVEFAINQPQHF.

This clone was observed a single time. The V call is TRBV28, the J call TRBJ1-1, with D possibly being TRBD1 (6 bases). Germline assignment: CDR1 MDHEN and CDR2 SYDVKM. V lost 5 bases, J lost 5 bases, and 21 bases lay in between. The CDR3 extends over 16 amino acids. The CDR3 sequence: CASSTTGRGVVTEAFF. As DNA, the CDR3 is TGTGCCAGCAGTACCACAGGGAGGGGTGTGGTAACTGAAGCTTTCTTT.

This clone came up once. The DNA for the CDR3 is TGTGCCAGCAGTTCCCCGCAGGGGCTGGGCTACGAGCAGTACTTC. This codes for CASSSPQGLGYEQYF. The chain has TRBV28 and TRBJ2-7; TRBD1 might be the D (6 bases). CDR1 and CDR2 (germline): MDHEN, SYDVKM. The CDR3 is 15 amino acids. The germline V and J ends were trimmed by 4 bases and 3 bases, with 16 bases remaining between them.

The chain recombines TRBV27 with TRBJ1-2; 9 positions agree with TRBD1. The V gene end was trimmed by 5 bases and the J gene end by 0 bases; junction bases not matched to a gene: 4. Germline V gives CDR1 MNHEY, CDR2 SMNVEV (reference sequence). The CDR3 consists of 15 residues. This CDR3 reads CASSRTGGANYGYTF. In DNA, the CDR3 is TGTGCCAGCAGTAGAACAGGGGGCGCTAACTATGGCTACACCTTC.

The chain links TRBV5-8 to TRBJ2-3, with unresolved D. This CDR3 is 14 amino acids long. V was shortened by 4 bases and J by 4 bases, with 13 bases between the two germline ends. CDR1 and CDR2 from the germline V gene are SGHTS and YDEGEE. The DNA of the CDR3 is TGTGCCAGCAGCAGGGTTGCGGCGGCAGATACGCAGTATTTT. Protein product: CASSRVAAADTQYF.

This chain connects TRBV7-7 to TRBJ2-3, with 9 bases aligning to TRBD2. The CDR3 extends over 15 amino acids. Trimming took 5 bases from V and 5 from J; bases not matched to a gene: 8. The germline CDR1 and CDR2 sequences are SSHAT and FNYEAQ (reference sequence). CDR3 bases: TGTGCCAGCAGCCTTAGCGGGAGTAGAGGAGATACGCAGTATTTT. This gives the protein CASSLSGSRGDTQYF.

The chain employs TRBV12-5 and TRBJ1-3; D might be TRBD1 (5 bases). The CDR3 has 18 amino acids. The V gene lost 3 bases and the J gene lost 0 bases, with 18 bases spanning the gap. The germline V gene encodes CDR1 LGHNT and CDR2 FRNRAP. The CDR3 loop reads CASGFVPHRITSGNTIYF. In DNA, the CDR3 is TGTGCTAGTGGTTTCGTACCTCACAGGATTACCTCTGGAAACACCATATATTTT.

The rearrangement uses TRBV7-9 and TRBJ2-3; D gene ambiguous. The CDR3 loop spans 16 amino acids. CDR1 is SEHNR, CDR2 FQNEAQ, per germline (reference sequence). V dropped 5 bases and J dropped 2 bases, with 17 bases sitting between them. CDR3 region: CASSLGSNRYTDTQYF. The CDR3 DNA reads TGTGCCAGCAGCCTAGGGTCCAATCGCTACACAGATACGCAGTATTTT.

The J gene is TRBJ2-5, the V gene TRBV2; D uncertain. The V gene's germline CDR1 is SNHLY and CDR2 FYNNEI. This CDR3 has 16 residues. Trimming shortened V by 6 bases and J by 3 bases, and 20 bases separated the two germline ends. The CDR3 reads CASSTTSPVNKETQYF. Here the CDR3 DNA reads TGTGCCAGCAGCACGACCTCCCCGGTGAATAAAGAGACCCAGTACTTC.

The chain recombines TRBV5-5 with TRBJ2-7; 10 bases line up with TRBD1. This CDR3 is 15 amino acids long. Germline CDR1 SGHKS, CDR2 YYEKEE (reference sequence). V dropped 0 bases and J dropped 2; count of bases not matched to a gene: 2. CDR3 sequence: CASSLGTGGTYEQYF. The DNA for the CDR3 is TGTGCCAGCAGCTTGGGGACAGGGGGGACCTACGAGCAGTACTTC.

The chain combines TRBV6-1 with TRBJ2-5, with 10 bases aligning to TRBD2. Germline lookup yields CDR1 MNHNS and CDR2 SASEGT. CDR3 length: 12 residues. V gave up 7 bases and J gave up 9 bases; unmatched junction bases: 5. The CDR3: CASTRTSGPQYF. For the CDR3, the DNA is TGTGCCAGCACCCGGACTAGCGGCCCCCAGTACTTC.

This chain links TRBV5-1 with TRBJ2-3, with D unresolved. Per the germline V gene, CDR1 is SGHRS and CDR2 is YFSETQ. V gave up 7 bases and J gave up 3 bases, with 15 bases separating them. The CDR3 spans 14 residues. CDR3 residues: CASGDLRGTDTQYF. The CDR3 DNA reads TGCGCCAGCGGCGACCTCCGTGGGACAGATACGCAGTATTTT.

The sample holds a few counts of this clone. The V and J genes are TRBV19 and TRBJ1-5; D is perhaps TRBD1 (6 bases). The V end lost 4 bases, the J end lost 1 base, and 11 bases lay between the germline ends. This CDR3 has 15 amino acids. Germline CDR1 reads LNHDA; CDR2 reads SQIVND (reference sequence). This CDR3 is CASSSGQLSNQPQHF. The DNA of the CDR3 is TGTGCCAGTAGTAGTGGACAGCTAAGCAATCAGCCCCAGCATTTT.

V is TRBV25-1 and J is TRBJ1-4; 9 bases agree with TRBD1. The CDR3 has 18 residues. CDR1 and CDR2 (germline): MGHDK, SYGVNS. V trimming: 7 bases; J trimming: 5 bases; junction bases outside the gene matches: 17. The chain's CDR3 is CASTRSSGQGSLNEKLFF. CDR3 nucleotide sequence: TGTGCCAGCACTAGGTCATCGGGACAGGGCAGTTTAAATGAAAAACTGTTTTTT. The entire variable domain, with the rest obtained from reference TRBV25-1 and TRBJ1-4, is as follows: EADIYQTPRYLVIGTGKKITLECSQTMGHDKMYWYQQDPGMELHLIHYSYGVNSTEKGDLSSESTVSRIRTEHFPLTLESARPSHTSQYLCASTRSSGQGSLNEKLFFGSGTQLSVL.

This rearrangement joins TRBV2 to TRBJ2-7; D is undetermined. V dropped 6 bases and J dropped 2 bases, with 20 bases sitting between them. Germline V gene data show CDR1 as SNHLY and CDR2 as FYNNEI. CDR3 length: 16 residues. The DNA of the CDR3 is TGTGCCAGCAGAGACCCCCGGACGGGCCCACCCTACGAGCAGTACTTC. Translated, it gives CASRDPRTGPPYEQYF.

This clone was seen once. The chain is built from TRBV18 and TRBJ2-3; 11 bases are a match to TRBD2. CDR1 and CDR2 from the germline V gene are KGHSH and LQKENI. The CDR3 runs 17 residues. The V gene end was trimmed by 6 bases and the J gene end by 3 bases; junction bases not matched to a gene: 11. The CDR3 here is CASSGGSGRAGTDTQYF. The CDR3, as DNA: TGTGCCAGCTCGGGGGGTAGCGGGAGGGCCGGGACAGATACGCAGTATTTT.

The chain couples TRBV15 to TRBJ2-3; 7 bases are shared with TRBD2. Per the germline V gene, CDR1 is LNHNV and CDR2 is YYDKDF (reference sequence). CDR3 size: 18 residues. With V trimmed by 2 bases and J by 1 base, 12 bases remained unmatched. CDR3 bases: TGTGCCACCAGCAGATCCAGGACTAGGCGCCAAGGCACAGATACGCAGTATTTT. Translated, it gives CATSRSRTRRQGTDTQYF.

The genes are TRBV11-2 and TRBJ1-6, with D perhaps TRBD1 (5 bases). This CDR3 contains 15 residues. The V end was cut by 4 bases, the J end by 7 bases, with 14 bases between. Germline V CDR1 and CDR2: SGHAT, FQNNGV. Here the CDR3 DNA reads TGTGCCAGCAGCTCTAACAGGACAAAAAATTCACCCCTCCACTTT. This translates into CASSSNRTKNSPLHF.

This chain joins TRBV19 and TRBJ1-1, with a possible D match to TRBD1 (5 bases). The CDR3 covers 14 residues. V lost 6 bases to trimming and J lost 1 base, with 12 bases between them. The germline V gene encodes CDR1 LNHDA and CDR2 SQIVND (reference sequence). CDR3 nucleotides: TGTGCCAGTAGCGCAGCGGGGGGGAACACTGAAGCTTTCTTT. Its protein is CASSAAGGNTEAFF.

The chain links TRBV18 to TRBJ1-3; D call uncertain. CDR1 is KGHSH, CDR2 LQKENI, per germline. V was clipped by 3 bases and J by 1 base, with 10 bases between them. The CDR3 is 15 residues long. The CDR3: CASSPGGDSGNTIYF. CDR3 nucleotides: TGTGCCAGCTCACCTGGCGGCGATTCTGGAAACACCATATATTTT.

This chain joins TRBV15 and TRBJ1-1, with 9 nucleotides matching TRBD1. V shed 5 bases and J 4 bases; nucleotides not matched to a gene: 14. CDR3 length: 17 amino acids. Germline V gene data show CDR1 as LNHNV and CDR2 as YYDKDF (reference sequence). The CDR3 reads CATSGYSGTGLFTEAFF. In DNA form, the CDR3 reads TGTGCCACCAGCGGATATTCCGGGACAGGGTTATTCACTGAAGCTTTCTTT.

This chain uses TRBV11-2 with TRBJ2-7; no firm D call. Trimming pared 5 bases from V and 5 bases from J, leaving 13 bases between. The CDR3 consists of 13 residues. Germline V lookup: CDR1 SGHAT, CDR2 FQNNGV. The CDR3 here is CASSNSLGNEQYF. DNA for the CDR3: TGTGCCAGCAGCAACAGCCTAGGAAACGAGCAGTACTTC.

This rearrangement joins TRBV21-1 to TRBJ2-7. TRBV21-1 is shown as a pseudogene. The CDR3 runs 15 residues. The CDR3 region is CASSKDPVHNSEQYF. CDR3 nucleotides: TGTGCCAGCAGCAAAGATCCCGTTCACAACTCCGAGCAGTACTTC.